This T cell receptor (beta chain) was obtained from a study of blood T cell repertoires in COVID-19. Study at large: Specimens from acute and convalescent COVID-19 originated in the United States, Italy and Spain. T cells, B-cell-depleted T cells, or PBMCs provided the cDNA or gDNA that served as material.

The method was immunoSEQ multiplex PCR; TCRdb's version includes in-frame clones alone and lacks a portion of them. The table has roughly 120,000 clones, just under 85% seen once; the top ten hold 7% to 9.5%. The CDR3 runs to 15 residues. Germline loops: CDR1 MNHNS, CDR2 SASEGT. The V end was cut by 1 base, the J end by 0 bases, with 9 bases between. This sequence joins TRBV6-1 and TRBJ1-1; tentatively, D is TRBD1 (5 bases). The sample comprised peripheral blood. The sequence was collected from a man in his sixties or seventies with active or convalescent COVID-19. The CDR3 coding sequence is TGTGCCAGCAGTGAAGACAGGACGTTGAACACTGAAGCTTTCTTT. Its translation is CASSEDRTLNTEAFF.